The 8 T cell receptor beta chains listed next were all sequenced from one sample in a study of cytomegalovirus exposure and HLA in healthy donors. Both 60 Vbeta primers and 13 Jbeta primers went into the PCR. Sequenced by immunoSEQ multiplex PCR; TCRdb stores in-frame clones only, minus some. This table holds 97,000 or so clones, 80% to 90% found once. The source material was PBMCs. The receptor source for this set is a man aged 35-49 years in good health and CMV-seronegative.

The chain combines TRBV28 with TRBJ2-2; D is undetermined. CDR3 length equals 13 residues. Germline loops: CDR1 MDHEN, CDR2 SYDVKM. The V end lost 3 bases, the J end lost 4 bases, and 6 bases lay between the germline ends. This chain's CDR3 is CASSFRLTGELFF. As DNA, the CDR3 is TGTGCCAGCAGTTTCAGACTCACCGGGGAGCTGTTTTTT.

The V call is TRBV5-8, the J call TRBJ1-6, with D perhaps matching TRBD1 (5 bases). Trimming left V 2 bases short and J 5 bases short, with 8 bases between. The CDR3 runs to 14 residues. Germline-derived CDR1 and CDR2 are SGHTS and YDEGEE. As DNA, the CDR3 is TGTGCCAGCAGCTTCAGGGCGGATAATTCACCCCTCCACTTT. Encoded protein: CASSFRADNSPLHF.

The V gene is TRBV14, the J gene TRBJ2-5, with 10 bases identical to TRBD1. The DNA end favors TRBJ2-7, so the J call may be wrong. The CDR3 has 16 residues. The germline V gene encodes CDR1 SGHDN and CDR2 FVKESK. The CDR3 DNA sequence: TGTGCCAGCAGCCACACCCCGGGACAGGGGTTGTACGAGCAGTACTTC. Its translation: CASSHTPGQGLYEQYF.

This clone showed up just once. The genes are TRBV5-1 and TRBJ1-1, with TRBD1 identical over 8 bases. CDR1 and CDR2 (germline): SGHRS, YFSETQ. Trimming removed 4 bases from V and 1 base from J; junction bases left unmatched: 3. The CDR3 is made up of 14 amino acids. The CDR3 region has the DNA TGCGCCAGCAGCATGGACAGGGAGAACACTGAAGCTTTCTTT. The encoded protein is CASSMDRENTEAFF.

This sequence joins TRBV4-2 and TRBJ1-6; tentative D call: TRBD1 (6 bases). The germline V and J ends were trimmed by 0 bases and 0 bases, with 9 bases remaining between them. The CDR3 length is 17 residues. Germline CDR1 is LGHNA and CDR2 is YNFKEQ. CDR3 region: CASSQETGISYNSPLHF. The CDR3 nucleotides are TGTGCCAGCAGCCAAGAAACAGGGATCTCCTATAATTCACCCCTCCACTTT.

The CDR3 DNA reads TGTGCCAGCAGCTTAGGCCTGCGGGAGGCGAACACTGAAGCTTTCTTT. Its protein is CASSLGLREANTEAFF. The gene calls are TRBV11-2 and TRBJ1-1, with no clear D. V was clipped by 1 base and J by 1 base, with 13 bases between them. CDR3 length equals 16 residues. Germline V CDR1 and CDR2: SGHAT, FQNNGV.

The chain carries TRBV2 and TRBJ1-1, with 8 bases fitting TRBD1. CDR1 is SNHLY and CDR2 is FYNNEI in the germline V gene. V was clipped by 6 bases and J by 10 bases; unmatched bases: 13. The CDR3 is made up of 14 amino acids. The CDR3 protein is CASRPDRGIILAFF. DNA for the CDR3: TGTGCCAGCAGACCCGACAGGGGTATTATTTTAGCTTTCTTT.

The genes are TRBV29-1 and TRBJ2-3; no firm D call. V lost 5 bases to trimming and J lost 1 base, with 13 bases between them. Per the germline V gene, CDR1 is SQVTM and CDR2 is ANQGSEA. CDR3 size: 14 residues. The CDR3 spells CSVFGPKRTDTQYF. In nucleotides, the CDR3 is TGCAGCGTTTTTGGTCCGAAGCGCACAGATACGCAGTATTTT.